A single T cell receptor (beta chain) is shown here with its context. Its specificity is not known. The CDR3 sequence is 13 residues long. Per the germline V gene, CDR1 is WSHSY and CDR2 is SAAADI. Losses at the gene ends were 10 bases for V and 5 bases for J; bases not matched to a gene: 8. This sample was included in a study of OX40 agonist ivuxolimab in advanced cancers. Overall study: The patients received agonistic anti-OX40 (CD134) antibody ivuxolimab. Findings and limits, study-wide: Near-lowest levels of clonal expansion characterized partial responders at 0.1-3.0 mg/kg. Compared with CD4+, CD8+ T cells on average had more expanded clones.

Method: immunoSEQ multiplex PCR; TCRdb's copy keeps in-frame clones and lacks some. The table includes roughly 24,000 clones, more than 80% detected once. The sample consisted of CD4+ or CD8+ T cells sorted from blood, taken in a trial of the OX40 agonist ivuxolimab. V usage is TRBV10-2 and J usage is TRBJ1-5, with 7 bases fitting TRBD1. This clonotype was obtained from an adult with an advanced solid tumor such as melanoma, head and neck, liver or kidney cancer. The CDR3, as DNA: TGCGCCATCTCGACAGGGATCGATCAGCCCCAGCATTTT. This gives the protein CAISTGIDQPQHF.